This TCR beta chain was sequenced in a study of shared T cell receptors in the human thymus. The CDR3 loop spans 18 amino acids. V dropped 1 base and J dropped 0 bases, with 19 bases sitting between them. Germline lookup yields CDR1 GTSNPN and CDR2 SVGIG (reference sequence). Clones were sequenced by immunoSEQ multiplex PCR, and TCRdb holds only the in-frame ones, with some missing. This repertoire shows hundreds of thousands of clones, about 90% found once; its top ten account for roughly 0.0086%. The table lists this clone with a few counts. Another study also made use of these data, one on human thymus T cells. This second report adds: Obtained as resections during corrective heart surgery, the thymus tissue was then studied. Seemingly biased V and J gene usage marked thymic and blood repertoires. Unrelated individuals were reported by related research to share highly overlapping thymic repertoires.

Sample: thymocytes. This clonotype was sampled from a boy in the first two years of life with a congenital heart defect. J is TRBJ2-4 and V is TRBV30; possibly TRBD2 for D (5 bases). CDR3: CAWSARATNQLAKNIQYF. CDR3 in DNA: TGTGCCTGGAGTGCGCGGGCAACAAATCAACTAGCCAAAAACATTCAGTACTTC.